This is a list of T cell receptor beta chains from one sample in a study of cytomegalovirus exposure and HLA in healthy donors. TCRdb keeps only in-frame clones here, not all; method: immunoSEQ multiplex PCR. The sample shows about 93,000 clones, 82% of them seen only once. Sequencing was carried out using PBMCs. The receptor set was obtained from a man aged 45 to 65 in good health and CMV-seronegative. The CDR3 runs from the conserved cysteine through the conserved F or W. The D gene is left open where the match is weak. Expanded clones are given a class, and other clones once, few, many or no size at all.

V gene: TRBV28; J gene: TRBJ1-2; D gene: -; clone size: -; CDR3 DNA: TGTGCCAGCAGTTTCGCCCTCCAGGGCAGTGGCTACACCTTC; CDR3 protein: CASSFALQGSGYTF
V gene: TRBV29-1; J gene: TRBJ2-3; D gene: -; clone size: -; CDR3 DNA: TGCAGCGTTGAAGAAAGCCCCCCATATACGCAGTATTTT; CDR3 protein: CSVEESPPYTQYF
V gene: TRBV5-1; J gene: TRBJ2-7; D gene: -; clone size: once; CDR3 DNA: TGCGCCAGCAGCTCCCCCGGGGGAAGCTCCTACGAGCAGTACTTC; CDR3 protein: CASSSPGGSSYEQYF
V gene: TRBV11-2; J gene: TRBJ1-1; D gene: -; clone size: -; CDR3 DNA: TGTGCCAGCAGACAGGACAGAATGAACACTGAAGCTTTCTTT; CDR3 protein: CASRQDRMNTEAFF
V gene: TRBV7-6; J gene: TRBJ2-5; D gene: TRBD2; clone size: -; CDR3 DNA: TGTGCCAGCAGCTTAGGGACTAGCGGGTCGGAGACCCAGTACTTC; CDR3 protein: CASSLGTSGSETQYF
V gene: TRBV9; J gene: TRBJ1-2; D gene: -; clone size: -; CDR3 DNA: TGTGCCAACAGTCCACAGGGTGGCTATGGCTACACCTTC; CDR3 protein: CANSPQGGYGYTF
V gene: TRBV5-4; J gene: TRBJ2-7; D gene: TRBD2; clone size: -; CDR3 DNA: TGTGCCAGCAGCTCAGGGACTAGCGGGAGTGCAGAGCAGTACTTC; CDR3 protein: CASSSGTSGSAEQYF
V gene: TRBV5-1; J gene: TRBJ2-2; D gene: -; clone size: -; CDR3 DNA: TGCGCCAGCAGCCCATCCTCCGGGAACACCGGGGAGCTGTTTTTT; CDR3 protein: CASSPSSGNTGELFF
V gene: TRBV7-9; J gene: TRBJ2-6; D gene: TRBD1; clone size: -; CDR3 DNA: TGTGCCAGCAGGGATACAGGGGGTAGAGGGGCCAACGTCCTGACTTTC; CDR3 protein: CASRDTGGRGANVLTF
V gene: TRBV5-1; J gene: TRBJ2-1; D gene: -; clone size: once; CDR3 DNA: TGCGCCAGCAGCTTTGGTAGCAATGAGCAGTTCTTC; CDR3 protein: CASSFGSNEQFF
V gene: TRBV4-1; J gene: TRBJ2-7; D gene: TRBD1; clone size: once; CDR3 DNA: TGCGCCAGCAGCGCGGTCGGACAGGGTTCCTACGAGCAGTACTTC; CDR3 protein: CASSAVGQGSYEQYF
V gene: TRBV7-2; J gene: TRBJ1-1; D gene: -; clone size: -; CDR3 DNA: TGTGCCAGCAGCTTAGTGCCGGGGAACACTGAAGCTTTCTTT; CDR3 protein: CASSLVPGNTEAFF
V gene: TRBV4-3; J gene: TRBJ2-7; D gene: TRBD1; clone size: -; CDR3 DNA: TGCGCCAGCAGCCAAGATTTGGGACAGGGGTACGAGCAGTACTTC; CDR3 protein: CASSQDLGQGYEQYF
V gene: TRBV29-1; J gene: TRBJ2-3; D gene: -; clone size: once; CDR3 DNA: TGCAGCACGGAGGTTAGCACAGATACGCAGTATTTT; CDR3 protein: CSTEVSTDTQYF
V gene: TRBV9; J gene: TRBJ2-5; D gene: TRBD2; clone size: -; CDR3 DNA: TGTGCCAGCAGCGACCGTAGCGGGAGGGCGGAGACCCAGTACTTC; CDR3 protein: CASSDRSGRAETQYF
V gene: TRBV2; J gene: TRBJ2-1; D gene: TRBD1; clone size: -; CDR3 DNA: TGTGCCAGCAGCCGGGACAGCGCATACAATGAGCAGTTCTTC; CDR3 protein: CASSRDSAYNEQFF
V gene: TRBV7-8; J gene: TRBJ1-4; D gene: -; clone size: many; CDR3 DNA: TGTGCCAGCAGCCTATTCCCAGGGAAAACTAATGAAAAACTGTTTTTT; CDR3 protein: CASSLFPGKTNEKLFF
V gene: TRBV4-1; J gene: TRBJ2-3; D gene: TRBD2; clone size: -; CDR3 DNA: TGCGCCAGCAGCCAAGGGCGGGAGGGAACAGATACGCAGTATTTT; CDR3 protein: CASSQGREGTDTQYF
V gene: TRBV7-9; J gene: TRBJ2-7; D gene: -; clone size: -; CDR3 DNA: TGTTCCAGCAGCTTAGGTTTACTCTACGAGCAGTACTTC; CDR3 protein: CSSSLGLLYEQYF
V gene: TRBV5-4; J gene: TRBJ1-2; D gene: -; clone size: once; CDR3 DNA: TGTGCCAGCAGCTTGAAACTTAACTATGGCTACACCTTC; CDR3 protein: CASSLKLNYGYTF
V gene: TRBV18; J gene: TRBJ1-4; D gene: TRBD1; clone size: -; CDR3 DNA: TGTGCCAGCTCACCCGACAGGGTGGCGTTGGAAAAACTGTTTTTT; CDR3 protein: CASSPDRVALEKLFF
V gene: TRBV7-3; J gene: TRBJ2-7; D gene: TRBD1; clone size: -; CDR3 DNA: TGTGCCAGCAGCTTATTAGGGGGCCCCGAGCAGTACTTC; CDR3 protein: CASSLLGGPEQYF
V gene: TRBV2; J gene: TRBJ2-2; D gene: TRBD1; clone size: -; CDR3 DNA: TGTGCCAGCACCCTGGACAGGGAGGCCACCGGGGAGCTGTTTTTT; CDR3 protein: CASTLDREATGELFF
V gene: TRBV5-4; J gene: TRBJ2-5; D gene: TRBD1; clone size: -; CDR3 DNA: TGTGCCAGCAGACCGGCCCGGACAGGGCGAGAGACCCAGTACTTC; CDR3 protein: CASRPARTGRETQYF
V gene: TRBV10-3; J gene: TRBJ2-7; D gene: TRBD2; clone size: -; CDR3 DNA: TGTGCCATCAGCATCGCGGGAGCCGTTCAGGGCGAGCAGTACTTC; CDR3 protein: CAISIAGAVQGEQYF